This T cell receptor (beta chain) emerged from a study of blood T cell repertoires in COVID-19. Clones were read by immunoSEQ multiplex PCR, and TCRdb kept only the in-frame ones, dropping some. Found here are about 160,000 clones, approximately 86% of them singletons; the top ten hold under 7.5%. J was trimmed by 6 bases and V by 4 bases; bases with no gene match: 0. Germline lookup yields CDR1 SGDLS and CDR2 YYNGEE. The CDR3 spans 12 residues. Sequenced material: peripheral blood. The J gene is TRBJ2-2, the V gene TRBV9; 7 bases are a match to TRBD2. The clonotype originates from an elderly man with COVID-19, enrolled during active disease. DNA of the CDR3: TGTGCCAGCAGCCGGGAGGCCGGGGAGCTGTTTTTT. The encoded protein is CASSREAGELFF.